This TCR beta chain is drawn from a study of monozygotic twins with inflammatory bowel disease (dated by TCRdb to about 2019). Study-wide context: The complete study included 28 monozygotic twin pairs: 19 IBD-discordant Danish pairs and nine German pairs, of which four were IBD-concordant and five were IBD-discordant. Within discordant pairs, disease-associated traits were sought mainly by comparing IBD patients with their genetically identical healthy co-twins. Each individual had, on average, about 151 000 unique TCRalpha sequences and 181 000 unique TCRbeta sequences available for analysis.

Points the paper makes about the study in general: IBD patients had lower TCRbeta repertoire diversity, measured by the inverse Simpson index, than their healthy co-twins. No single strong signal or clonotype linked to IBD turned up in the results, so the idea that one exists was not supported. The analysis was unable to tell apart different T cell subtypes. Repertoire similarity did not differ between concordant and discordant twins, possibly due to limited statistical power. Background noise and inter-individual variability may have been introduced into the repertoires by the differing immunosuppressive treatments among patients. Fewer clonotypes were shared with other individuals by IBD patients than by healthy twins, most markedly in patients showing signs of disease activity.

A roughly 2.5 ml peripheral blood sample was drawn into PAXgene tubes per donor and stored at -80°C. Without T cell sorting, total RNA was isolated from whole blood using the PAXgene blood miRNA kit on an automated QIAcube. Peripheral blood from monozygotic twin pairs, either concordant or discordant for inflammatory bowel disease, underwent deep TCRalpha and TCRbeta repertoire profiling that used unique molecular barcoding. Smoking habits were recorded for all twin pairs, with individuals classified as current, former or never smokers. The germline V gene encodes CDR1 MDHEN and CDR2 SYDVKM. Its CDR3 holds 13 amino acids, cysteine through phenylalanine. The entry carries no DNA sequence. Library method: 5' RACE. For each TCR library, approximately 3.5 ug of total RNA was used. For each sample, cDNA synthesis with SMARTScribe reverse transcriptase was split into eight separate reactions. During cDNA synthesis, template switching introduced unique molecular identifiers that contained a 6-nucleotide sample barcode. TCRalpha and TCRbeta cDNA was amplified by two nested PCRs of 16 and 9 cycles, with bead purification after each PCR. Before amplification, cDNA was treated with uracil DNA-glycosylase and purified using the QIAquick PCR purification kit. The second PCR added Illumina TruSeq-compatible adapters along with sample-specific barcodes. TapeStation and Qubit were used to check library quality and concentration, and about 4.5 ng of each library was pooled. Pooled libraries were sequenced on an Illumina HiSeq2500 single-index Rapid Run with 2 x 100 bp reads and custom sequencing primers. The published analysis was carried out like this. UMI-based consensus assembly with MiGEC version 1.2.6 was used to correct PCR and sequencing errors. V(D)J alignment, clonotype assembly and CDR3 extraction were performed with MiXCR version 2.1.1. To normalise gene usage, clonotype sharing and MAIT/NKT TCR abundance, the top 1000, 10 000 and 20 000 clonotypes in each sample were analysed. Diversity was computed as the inverse Simpson index with the vegan R package after downsampling to 27 000 UMIs. Paired Mann-Whitney U tests were applied to discordant twin pairs, with Benjamini-Hochberg correction for multiple testing. Once TCRdb had reprocessed the reads, it stored one entry per CDR3 protein sequence and supplied no DNA. The V and J calls follow TCRdb's processing rather than the paper's. The table held for this sample gives about 150,000 distinct CDR3 sequences. The ten largest clonotypes hold about 1.2% of the sample.

Regarding this clonotype: The antigen this receptor binds is unknown.

The sample was blood. This clonotype was obtained from a human donor with ulcerative colitis or Crohn's disease, or a healthy co-twin of an affected twin (not recorded which). The V and J genes are TRBV28 and TRBJ1-5; the D call from TCRdb, TRBD1, cannot be confirmed without DNA. The CDR3 sequence is CASRGQGWQPQHF.